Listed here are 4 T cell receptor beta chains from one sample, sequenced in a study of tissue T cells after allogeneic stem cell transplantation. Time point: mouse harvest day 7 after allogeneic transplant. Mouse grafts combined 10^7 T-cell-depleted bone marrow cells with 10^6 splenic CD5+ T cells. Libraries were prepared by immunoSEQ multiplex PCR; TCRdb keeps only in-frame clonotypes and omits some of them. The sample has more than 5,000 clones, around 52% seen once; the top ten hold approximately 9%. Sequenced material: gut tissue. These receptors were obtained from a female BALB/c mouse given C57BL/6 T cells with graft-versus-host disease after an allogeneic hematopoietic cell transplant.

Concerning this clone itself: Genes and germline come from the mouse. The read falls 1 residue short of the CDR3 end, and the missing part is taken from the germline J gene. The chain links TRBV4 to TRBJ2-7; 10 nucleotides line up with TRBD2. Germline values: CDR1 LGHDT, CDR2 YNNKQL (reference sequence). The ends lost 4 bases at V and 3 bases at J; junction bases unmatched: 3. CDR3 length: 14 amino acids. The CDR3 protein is CASSLGTGDYEQYF. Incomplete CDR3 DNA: TGTGCCAGCAGCTTAGGGACTGGGGACTATGAACAGTAC.

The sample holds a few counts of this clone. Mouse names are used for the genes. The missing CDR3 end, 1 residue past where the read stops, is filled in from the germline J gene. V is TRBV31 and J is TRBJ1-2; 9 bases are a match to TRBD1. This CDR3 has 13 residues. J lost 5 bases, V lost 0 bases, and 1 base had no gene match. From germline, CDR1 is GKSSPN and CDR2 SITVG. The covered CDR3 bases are TGTGCCTGGAGTCTAGGACAGGGGTCCGACTACACC. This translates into CAWSLGQGSDYT. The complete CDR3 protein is CAWSLGQGSDYTF.

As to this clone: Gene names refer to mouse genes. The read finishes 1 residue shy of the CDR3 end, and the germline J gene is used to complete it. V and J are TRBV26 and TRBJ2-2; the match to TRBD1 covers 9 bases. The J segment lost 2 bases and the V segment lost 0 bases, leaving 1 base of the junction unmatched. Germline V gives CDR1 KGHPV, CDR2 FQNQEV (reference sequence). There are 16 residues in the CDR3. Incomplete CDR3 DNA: TGTGCCAGCAGTCTGTCGACAGGGGGGAACACCGGGCAGCTCTAC. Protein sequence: CASSLSTGGNTGQLY. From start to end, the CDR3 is CASSLSTGGNTGQLYF.

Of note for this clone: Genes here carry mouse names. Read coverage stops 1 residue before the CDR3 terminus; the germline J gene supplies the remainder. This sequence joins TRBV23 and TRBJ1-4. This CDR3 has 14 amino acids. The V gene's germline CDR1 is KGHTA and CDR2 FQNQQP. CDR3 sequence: CSSSQGFSNERLFF. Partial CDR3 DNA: TGCTCCAGCAGTCAAGGCTTTTCCAACGAAAGATTATTT.